This T cell receptor (beta chain) was sequenced during a study of control samples from healthy donors and cancer patients. Sequencing was performed with immunoSEQ multiplex PCR; in TCRdb, only in-frame clones are kept and a portion is missing. There are about 79,000 clones in the sample; over 85% occur only once, and around 1.3% lies in the top ten. The CDR3 is 16 residues long. V was clipped by 5 bases and J by 0 bases, with 14 bases between them. Germline lookup yields CDR1 SEHNR and CDR2 FQNEAQ (reference sequence). This TCR was recovered from a middle-aged woman with lung cancer. V and J are TRBV7-9 and TRBJ2-4, with D perhaps matching TRBD2 (7 bases). The sample was PBMCs. The CDR3 nucleotides read TGTGCCAGCAGCGCGCCGGGGGGCATAGCCAAAAACATTCAGTACTTC. Amino acids: CASSAPGGIAKNIQYF.